This passage covers 17 T cell receptor beta chains from one sample sequenced in a study of blood T cells in healthy people across ages. Through a sample-barcoded 5' primer and a J-beta primer mix, a second PCR was run for 7 to 11 cycles. TCRdb fed the 5' RACE reads into MiXCR, producing one record per CDR3 protein. The sample yields about 780,000 distinct CDR3 sequences, 46% seen once. The sequenced material came from blood. These receptors originate from a man at least 80 years old in good health.

The chain employs TRBV10-2 and TRBJ2-3; tentatively, D is TRBD2 (5 bases). Trimming left V 3 bases short and J 0 bases short, with 10 bases between. The CDR3 has 15 residues. CDR1 is WSHSY, CDR2 SAAADI, per germline. CDR3 sequence reads: CASSEYGVSTDTQYF. CDR3 DNA sequence: TGCGCCAGCAGTGAATACGGGGTTAGCACAGATACGCAGTATTTT.

A few counts support this clonotype. The V call is TRBV7-2, the J call TRBJ2-3; TRBD2 matches 10 bases. The ends lost 5 bases at V and 4 bases at J; junction bases unmatched: 9. The CDR3 consists of 16 residues. The germline V gene has CDR1 SGHTA and CDR2 FQGNSA. The DNA of the CDR3 is TGTGCCAGCAGCGGTCAGACTAGCGGGTCATCAGATACGCAGTATTTT. It specifies CASSGQTSGSSDTQYF.

In its sample, this clonotype was seen once. V gene TRBV20-1 combines with J gene TRBJ1-4, with D possibly being TRBD1 (5 bases). Trimming pared 0 bases from V and 8 bases from J, leaving 16 bases between. This CDR3 spans 15 amino acids. Germline V CDR1 and CDR2: DFQATT, SNEGSKA (reference sequence). CDR3 amino acids: CSARDLGREGEKLFF. CDR3 in DNA: TGCAGTGCTAGAGATCTGGGCAGGGAGGGAGAAAAACTGTTTTTT.

Worth noting for this clonotype: Just one base apart from a much larger clone, this may be a read error. This rearrangement joins TRBV7-2 to TRBJ2-5, with D tentatively TRBD2 (6 bases). The J call is in doubt because the DNA end fits TRBJ2-1 better. This CDR3 has 13 residues. Looked up from germline, CDR1 is SGHTA and CDR2 is FQGNSA. The CDR3 bases are TGTGCCAGCCTTAGCGGACTCCAAGAGACCCAGTTCTTC. It specifies CASLSGLQETQFF.

The chain combines TRBV11-3 with TRBJ2-1; 9 bases are a match to TRBD2. Gene TRBJ2-7 matches the end of the DNA better, so the J call may be wrong. Germline values: CDR1 SGHNT, CDR2 YENEEA. This CDR3 has 19 residues. Written as DNA, the CDR3 is TGTGCCAGCAGCTTAGTTTCTAGCGGGGATCTTCGCTCCTACAATGAGCAGTACTTC. Translation gives CASSLVSSGDLRSYNEQYF.

The rearrangement links TRBV5-1 to TRBJ2-7, with a possible D match to TRBD2 (5 bases). The V gene's germline CDR1 is SGHRS and CDR2 YFSETQ. Trimming left V 6 bases short and J 2 bases short, with 12 bases between. The CDR3 has 13 residues. CDR3 loop: CASMRDFTYEQYF. Written as DNA, the CDR3 is TGCGCCAGCATGAGGGATTTTACCTACGAGCAGTACTTC.

The chain joins TRBV29-1 to TRBJ2-3; D is possibly TRBD2 (6 bases). Germline CDR1 is SQVTM and CDR2 is ANQGSEA. The CDR3 is 16 amino acids. The V gene lost 3 bases and the J gene lost 4 bases, with 20 bases spanning the gap. The CDR3 is CSVDGMGGGAPDTQYF. In DNA form, the CDR3 reads TGCAGCGTTGACGGGATGGGCGGAGGGGCGCCAGATACGCAGTATTTT.

This clonotype was picked up a small number of times. This sequence joins TRBV4-3 and TRBJ1-5; 8 bases are shared with TRBD1. The CDR3 length is 13 residues. V was pared by 4 bases and J by 9 bases, with 5 bases of the junction left unmatched. Germline-derived CDR1 and CDR2 are LGHNA and YSLEER. CDR3 loop: CASSPRTGRPQHF. Here the CDR3 DNA reads TGCGCCAGCAGCCCCCGGACAGGGAGGCCCCAGCATTTT.

The rearrangement links TRBV28 to TRBJ2-7; no clear D gene. The DNA end lines up better with TRBJ2-5; the J call may be wrong. Germline V gives CDR1 MDHEN, CDR2 SYDVKM. CDR3 length: 15 residues. The CDR3: CASSLSVGSRETQYF. The DNA of the CDR3 is TGTGCCAGCAGTTTATCGGTCGGGTCGAGGGAGACCCAGTACTTC.

V is TRBV20-1 and J is TRBJ2-5, with 10 bases aligning to TRBD1. V lost 2 bases to trimming and J lost 11 bases; unmatched junction nucleotides: 17. CDR3 length: 16 residues. Germline V gene data show CDR1 as DFQATT and CDR2 as SNEGSKA (reference sequence). In DNA form, the CDR3 reads TGCAGTGCTAGAAAGCCCGGGACAGGGGTGAGAAATGAGCAGTACTTC. As protein: CSARKPGTGVRNEQYF.

The chain is built from TRBV29-1 and TRBJ2-4, with 8 bases identical to TRBD2. Germline loops: CDR1 SQVTM, CDR2 ANQGSEA. The CDR3 has 13 amino acids. Trimming cost V 2 bases and J 8 bases; bases outside gene matches: 5. Here the CDR3 DNA reads TGCAGCGTTGAATTCGGGAGGGCGGACATTCAGTACTTC. It encodes CSVEFGRADIQYF.

This clonotype was observed a handful of times. V and J are TRBV4-2 and TRBJ2-3; TRBD2 aligns across 10 bases. Germline V CDR1 and CDR2: LGHNA, YNFKEQ. Trimming took 0 bases from V and 3 from J; bases not matched to a gene: 12. The CDR3 spans 19 residues. The CDR3 coding sequence is TGTGCCAGCAGCCAAGAGGCTCTGTCGGTTAGCGGGAGGACAGATACGCAGTATTTT. Residues: CASSQEALSVSGRTDTQYF.

As for this clonotype: A much larger clone lies a single base off, so this may be a read error. The CDR3 spells CSVDTALPSGRNEQYF. The CDR3 nucleotides read TGCAGCGTTGATACAGCACTACCTTCGGGTCGGAATGAGCAGTACTTC. The rearrangement uses TRBV29-1 and TRBJ2-5; D uncertain. V was trimmed by 3 bases and J by 11 bases, leaving 28 bases between them. CDR1 and CDR2 from the germline V gene are SQVTM and ANQGSEA. The CDR3 consists of 16 residues. Supplemented by reference TRBV29-1 and TRBJ2-5, the full variable domain reads SAVISQKPSRDICQRGTSLTIQCQVDSQVTMMFWYRQQPGQSLTLIATANQGSEATYESGFVIDKFPISRPNLTFSTLTVSNMSPEDSSIYLCSVDTALPSGRNEQYFGPGTRLLVL.

This clonotype came up many times. This chain links TRBV6-2 or TRBV6-3 with TRBJ1-1; 7 bases are shared with TRBD1. This CDR3 is built from 13 residues. Germline CDR1 and CDR2: MNHEY and SVGEGT. The J segment lost 3 bases and the V segment lost 6 bases, leaving 4 bases of the junction unmatched. In DNA, the CDR3 is TGTGCCAGCAGCCCCGACAGGGACACTGAAGCTTTCTTT. Translation gives CASSPDRDTEAFF.

About this clonotype itself: This may come from a read error, since a much larger clone is one base off. The chain links TRBV28 to TRBJ1-2; D is ambiguous. This CDR3 spans 13 amino acids. The V gene's germline CDR1 is MDHEN and CDR2 SYDVKM. CDR3 DNA sequence: TGTGCCAGCAGTTCGCGGACCTACTATAGCTACACCTTC. The encoded protein is CASSSRTYYSYTF.

This clonotype was detected a few times. A much bigger clone sits one base away, suggesting this may be a read error. The chain uses TRBV30 and TRBJ2-6; D unclear. Germline CDR1 reads GTSNPN; CDR2 reads SVGIG (reference sequence). This CDR3 region has 13 residues. This chain's CDR3 is CAWSVGGTNVLTF. DNA of the CDR3: TGTGCCTGGAGTGTAGGTGGGACCAACGTCCTGACTTTC.

This clonotype was detected a few times. The chain employs TRBV20-1 and TRBJ2-2, with TRBD2 identical over 12 bases. This CDR3 is 16 amino acids long. Germline CDR1 is DFQATT and CDR2 is SNEGSKA (reference sequence). The V gene end was trimmed by 0 bases and the J gene end by 6 bases; junction bases not matched to a gene: 5. CDR3: CSARDPSGRASGELFF. CDR3 in DNA: TGCAGTGCTAGAGATCCTAGCGGGAGGGCCTCCGGGGAGCTGTTTTTT.